Described below is a single TCR beta chain sequence and its context. This clone's antigen is unknown. Qualities for individual bases were not recorded, and no much larger clone is one base off. CDR1 and CDR2 are read off the germline V gene (reference sequence) as WNHNN and SYGVQD. From cysteine to phenylalanine, the CDR3 is 14 amino acids long. Only CDR3 DNA is held: 42 bases, read in frame from base 1. The trim is 2 bases for V and 6 bases for J, with a gap of 11 bases between the germline ends. The sample originates from a study of cytomegalovirus exposure and HLA in healthy donors (dated 2017 in TCRdb). Looking at the study overall: According to a later analysis, the roughly 120 validation repertoires were produced on the same platform as the approximately 620 repertoires of the first cohort. The study aimed to test whether cataloging public T cell receptors could reveal signatures of past pathogen exposure. In addition to the first cohort of about 650 subjects, a separate validation cohort of 100 to 150 different subjects was used. The study combined high-throughput TCR immunosequencing, statistical association of individual TCRs with disease status, and machine learning to predict cytomegalovirus infection status. The study at large found these results: The validation cohort had no HLA typing available for a later analysis, so co-occurrence within that cohort was assessed over all 120 or so repertoires. Subsequent analysis determined that TCRs grouped into clusters in the first cohort also showed a tendency toward co-occurrence across the 120 or so validation repertoires, and roughly 95% of cluster scores exceeded 0. Across donors, most TCR sequences were observed very rarely, whereas some public TCRs were present in many individuals. It was suggested by the authors that the approach could potentially be generalized to other disease states and immunological phenotypes. Cytomegalovirus status was reported to be diagnosed by the classifier with high specificity and sensitivity in both the original and validation cohorts. Three of the identified cytomegalovirus-associated TCR beta chains were confirmed in vitro to be specific for cytomegalovirus antigens. The study listed 150 to 200 TCR beta chains as associated with cytomegalovirus.

Separate from the roughly 650-subject first cohort, the validation cohort of roughly 120 subjects was the group to which the donors belonged. To prepare the library, the immunoSEQ multiplex PCR assay was applied. Turning to the authors' computational methods: A statistical classification framework was built for diagnosing cytomegalovirus status from the catalog of TCR beta chain sequences. TCRdb provides this immuneACCESS table in a form limited to in-frame rearrangements. Some clones are lacking; in checked studies, under half of them reflect an unresolved V gene, and why the rest are absent is not known. V and J calls and clone size are given by that table; D and trimming were obtained from the DNA. This sample comprises 120,000 to 150,000 clones, around nine tenths of them detected only once. Around 10% of the sample goes to the ten largest clones.

The chain uses TRBV10-1 and TRBJ2-1; possibly the D gene is TRBD2, per 6 matching bases. This TCR derives from a man between 18 and 35 years old in good health and CMV-seropositive. Material: PBMCs. The DNA is TGCGCCAGCAGTGAGAACCCCGGGAGCAATGAGCAGTTCTTC. This codes for CASSENPGSNEQFF.